This T cell receptor (beta chain) was captured in a study of identical twins. Study findings and constraints: With abundant cord blood beta clonotypes, insertions were fewer; memory repertoires showed no such pattern. Among beta out-of-frame sequences, excess sharing between twins appeared weaker. Part of the zero-insertion signal could reflect confounding by invariant MAIT and iNKT cells.

On this clonotype: Its antigen remains unidentified.

Through template switching, a universal primer site was introduced, and the cDNA contained unique molecular identifiers. TCRdb reanalysed the 5' RACE reads using MiXCR and keeps one entry per CDR3 protein. The sample holds some 460,000 distinct CDR3 sequences; 12% to 15% are singletons and the top ten take about 0.52%. These data were also reused for a study on yellow fever vaccine responses in identical twins.

Sequencing input: CD4+ T cells sorted from blood. The clonotype comes from a woman younger than 30 in good health.

For the CDR3, the DNA is TGTGCCAGCAGCCTGAAAAGGGGGTACACCGGGGAGCTGTTTTTT. This codes for CASSLKRGYTGELFF. The rearrangement uses TRBV27 and TRBJ2-2; the D gene is possibly TRBD1 (6 bases). This CDR3 is built from 15 residues. Between the trimmed V and J ends, which lost 6 bases and 3 bases, there was a span of 14 bases. The germline V gene encodes CDR1 MNHEY and CDR2 SMNVEV (reference sequence).